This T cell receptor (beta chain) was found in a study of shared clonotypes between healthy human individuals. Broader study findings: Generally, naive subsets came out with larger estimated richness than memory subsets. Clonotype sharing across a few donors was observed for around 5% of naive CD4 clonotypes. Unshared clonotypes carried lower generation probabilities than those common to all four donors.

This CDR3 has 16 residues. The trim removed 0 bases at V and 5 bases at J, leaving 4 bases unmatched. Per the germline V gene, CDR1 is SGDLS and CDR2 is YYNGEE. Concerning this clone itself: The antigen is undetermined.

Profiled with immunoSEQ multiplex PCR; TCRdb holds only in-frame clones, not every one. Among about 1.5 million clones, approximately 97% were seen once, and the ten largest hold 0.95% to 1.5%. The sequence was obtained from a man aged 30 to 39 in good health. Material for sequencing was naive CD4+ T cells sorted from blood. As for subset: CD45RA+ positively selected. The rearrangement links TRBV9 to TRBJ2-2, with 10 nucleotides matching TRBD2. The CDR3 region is CASSVVSGRVTGELFF. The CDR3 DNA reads TGTGCCAGCAGCGTAGTAAGCGGGAGGGTTACCGGGGAGCTGTTTTTT.